The 4 T cell receptor beta chains listed next were all sequenced from one sample in a study of human T cells and chemical hapten exposure. The time point: healthy volunteer bleed at 6 weeks. The authors extracted total RNA from unfractionated whole blood. MiXCR, run by TCRdb on the RACE reads, gives a single entry per CDR3 protein. This sample carries some 78,000 distinct CDR3 sequences, around 8.7% of them seen once, and the ten largest clones take approximately 1.5%. The specimen sequenced was whole blood. The source of these receptors is a male donor in good health. Some clones in this sample may be carry-over from other donors' samples.

This clonotype was counted between two and nine times. The gene calls are TRBV7-8 and TRBJ2-1; 10 positions agree with TRBD2. With V trimmed by 5 bases and J by 12 bases, 4 bases remained unmatched. Germline V gene sequence: CDR1 SGHVS, CDR2 FQNEAQ. CDR3 length equals 12 residues. CDR3 sequence: CASSPRLAGQFF. Here the CDR3 DNA reads TGTGCCAGCAGCCCACGACTAGCGGGGCAGTTCTTC.

This clonotype showed up just a few times. The rearrangement links TRBV10-3 to TRBJ1-1; D is ambiguous. Germline CDR1 ENHRY, CDR2 SYGVKD. The CDR3 sequence is 14 residues long. Trimming removed 0 bases at V and 1 base at J, with 6 bases between. CDR3 bases: TGTGCCATCAGTGAGTCATGGGGGAACACTGAAGCTTTCTTT. It codes for CAISESWGNTEAFF.

This chain joins TRBV12-3 or TRBV12-4 and TRBJ2-3, with D perhaps matching TRBD1 (6 bases). Trimming shortened V by 1 base and J by 3 bases, and 17 bases separated the two germline ends. The CDR3 is made up of 17 amino acids. CDR3 sequence: CASSLGRSGGETDTQYF. CDR3 sequence (DNA): TGTGCCAGCAGTTTAGGGCGGTCTGGGGGCGAAACAGATACGCAGTATTTT.

This clonotype was picked up a small number of times. This sequence joins TRBV7-2 and TRBJ2-7, with TRBD1 matching over 7 bases. CDR3 length: 15 residues. Trimming at V came to 3 bases and at J to 3 bases, leaving 8 bases not matched to a gene. CDR1 and CDR2 from the germline V gene are SGHTA and FQGNSA. This chain's CDR3 is CASSFPDRLNYEQYF. Written as DNA, the CDR3 is TGTGCCAGCAGCTTCCCGGACAGGTTAAACTACGAGCAGTACTTC.